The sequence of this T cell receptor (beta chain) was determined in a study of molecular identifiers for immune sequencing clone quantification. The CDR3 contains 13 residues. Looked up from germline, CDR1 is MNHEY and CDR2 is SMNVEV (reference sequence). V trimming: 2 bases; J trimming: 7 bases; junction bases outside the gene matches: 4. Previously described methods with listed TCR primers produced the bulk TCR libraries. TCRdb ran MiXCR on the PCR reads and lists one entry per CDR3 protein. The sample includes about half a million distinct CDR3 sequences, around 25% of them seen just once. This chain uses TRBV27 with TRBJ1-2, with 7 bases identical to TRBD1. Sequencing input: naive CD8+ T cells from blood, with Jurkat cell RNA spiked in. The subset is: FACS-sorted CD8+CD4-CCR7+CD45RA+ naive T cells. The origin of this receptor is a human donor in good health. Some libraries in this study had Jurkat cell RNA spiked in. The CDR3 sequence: CASSLQTGSGYTF. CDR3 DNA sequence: TGTGCCAGCAGTTTACAGACAGGGAGTGGCTACACCTTC.